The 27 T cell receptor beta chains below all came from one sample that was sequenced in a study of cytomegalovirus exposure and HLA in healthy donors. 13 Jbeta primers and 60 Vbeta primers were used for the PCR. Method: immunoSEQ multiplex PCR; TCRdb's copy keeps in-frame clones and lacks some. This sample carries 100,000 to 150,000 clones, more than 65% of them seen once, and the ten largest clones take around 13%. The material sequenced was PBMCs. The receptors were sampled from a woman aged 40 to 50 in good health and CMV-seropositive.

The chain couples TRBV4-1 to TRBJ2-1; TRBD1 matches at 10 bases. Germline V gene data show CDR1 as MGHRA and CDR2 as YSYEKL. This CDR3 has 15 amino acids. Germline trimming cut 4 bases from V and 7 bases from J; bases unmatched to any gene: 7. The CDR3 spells CASSLLGTGVNEQFF. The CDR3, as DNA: TGCGCCAGCAGCCTTCTCGGGACAGGGGTAAATGAGCAGTTCTTC.

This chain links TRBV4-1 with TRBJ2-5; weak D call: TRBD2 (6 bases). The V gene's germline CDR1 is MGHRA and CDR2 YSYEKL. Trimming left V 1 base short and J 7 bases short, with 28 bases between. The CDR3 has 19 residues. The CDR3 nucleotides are TGCGCCAGCAGCCAAGGTGGCGGGGCCTCGGGACTCCAAGGTGGGACCCAGTACTTC. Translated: CASSQGGGASGLQGGTQYF.

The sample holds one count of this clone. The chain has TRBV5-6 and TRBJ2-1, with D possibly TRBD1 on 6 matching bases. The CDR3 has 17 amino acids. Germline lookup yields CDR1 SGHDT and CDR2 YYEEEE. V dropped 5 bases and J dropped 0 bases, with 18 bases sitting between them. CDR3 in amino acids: CASSSLGHGSSYNEQFF. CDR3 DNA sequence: TGTGCCAGCAGTTCTCTGGGACACGGAAGCTCCTACAATGAGCAGTTCTTC.

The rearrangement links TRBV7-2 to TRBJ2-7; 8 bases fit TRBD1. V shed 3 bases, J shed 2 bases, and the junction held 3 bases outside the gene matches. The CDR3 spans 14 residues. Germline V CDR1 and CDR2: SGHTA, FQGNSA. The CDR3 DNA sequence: TGTGCCAGCAGCTTCCGGGACAGGCCCTACGAGCAGTACTTC. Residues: CASSFRDRPYEQYF.

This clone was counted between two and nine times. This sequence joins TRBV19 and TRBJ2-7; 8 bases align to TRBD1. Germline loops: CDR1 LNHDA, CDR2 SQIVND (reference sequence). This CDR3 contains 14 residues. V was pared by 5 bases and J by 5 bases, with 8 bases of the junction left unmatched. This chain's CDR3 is CASSGTGFSDEQYF. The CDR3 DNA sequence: TGTGCCAGTAGTGGGACAGGCTTCTCGGACGAGCAGTACTTC.

In DNA form, the CDR3 reads TGTGCCAGCAGCGTCGACGGGGGACGCTCTGGAAACACCATATATTTT. Its translation is CASSVDGGRSGNTIYF. This sequence joins TRBV9 and TRBJ1-3; D is possibly TRBD1 (5 bases). The CDR3 totals 16 residues. V lost 2 bases, J lost 0 bases, and 12 bases lay in between. Germline lookup yields CDR1 SGDLS and CDR2 YYNGEE. The variable domain in full, completed from reference TRBV9 and TRBJ1-3, reads DSGVTQTPKHLITATGQRVTLRCSPRSGDLSVYWYQQSLDQGLQFLIQYYNGEERAKGNILERFSAQQFPDLHSELNLSSLELGDSALYFCASSVDGGRSGNTIYFGEGSWLTVV.

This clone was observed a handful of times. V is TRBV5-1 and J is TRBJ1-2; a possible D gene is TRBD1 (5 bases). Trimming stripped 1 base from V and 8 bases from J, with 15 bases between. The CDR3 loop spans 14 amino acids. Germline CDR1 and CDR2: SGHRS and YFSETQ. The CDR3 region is CASSLTGTVSGYTF. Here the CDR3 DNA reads TGCGCCAGCAGCTTGACGGGGACTGTGAGCGGCTACACCTTC. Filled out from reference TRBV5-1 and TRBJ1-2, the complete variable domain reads KAGVTQTPRYLIKTRGQQVTLSCSPISGHRSVSWYQQTPGQGLQFLFEYFSETQRNKGNFPGRFSGRQFSNSRSEMNVSTLELGDSALYLCASSLTGTVSGYTFGSGTRLTVV.

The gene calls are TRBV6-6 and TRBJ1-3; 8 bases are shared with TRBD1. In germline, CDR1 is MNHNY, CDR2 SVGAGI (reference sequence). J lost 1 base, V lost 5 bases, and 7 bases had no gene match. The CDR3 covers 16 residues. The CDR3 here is CASSTGQGGSGNTIYF. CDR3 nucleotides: TGTGCCAGCAGTACTGGACAGGGAGGATCTGGAAACACCATATATTTT.

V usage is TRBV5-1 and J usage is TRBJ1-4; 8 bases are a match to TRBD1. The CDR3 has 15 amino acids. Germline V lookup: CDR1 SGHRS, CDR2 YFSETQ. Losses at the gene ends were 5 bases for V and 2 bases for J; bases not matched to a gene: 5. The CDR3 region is CASSSQGATNEKLFF. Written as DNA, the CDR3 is TGCGCCAGCAGTAGCCAGGGGGCGACTAATGAAAAACTGTTTTTT.

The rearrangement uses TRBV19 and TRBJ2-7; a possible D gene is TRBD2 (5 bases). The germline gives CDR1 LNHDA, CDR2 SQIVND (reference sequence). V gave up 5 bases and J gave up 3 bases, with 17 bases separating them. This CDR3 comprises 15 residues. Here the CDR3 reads CASSGLNGLIYEQYF. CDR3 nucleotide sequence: TGTGCCAGTAGTGGACTCAACGGACTGATCTACGAGCAGTACTTC.

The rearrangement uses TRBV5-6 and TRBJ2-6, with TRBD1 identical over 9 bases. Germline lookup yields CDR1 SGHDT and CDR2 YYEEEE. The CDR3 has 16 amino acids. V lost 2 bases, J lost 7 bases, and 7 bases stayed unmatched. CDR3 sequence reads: CASSFPRQGDANVLTF. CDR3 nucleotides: TGTGCCAGCAGCTTCCCGAGACAGGGGGACGCCAACGTCCTGACTTTC.

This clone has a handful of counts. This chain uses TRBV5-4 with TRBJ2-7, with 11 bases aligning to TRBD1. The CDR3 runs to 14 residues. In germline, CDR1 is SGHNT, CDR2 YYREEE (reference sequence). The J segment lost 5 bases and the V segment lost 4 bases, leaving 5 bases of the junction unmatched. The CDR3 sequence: CASSTGQGAHEQYF. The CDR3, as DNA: TGTGCCAGCAGCACCGGACAGGGGGCCCACGAGCAGTACTTC.

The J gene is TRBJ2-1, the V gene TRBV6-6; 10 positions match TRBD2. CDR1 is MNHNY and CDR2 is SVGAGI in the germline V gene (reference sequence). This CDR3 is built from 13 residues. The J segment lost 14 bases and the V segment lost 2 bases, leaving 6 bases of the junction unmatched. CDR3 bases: TGTGCCAGCAGTTACAAGCGGGAGGGCACCGAGTTCTTC. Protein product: CASSYKREGTEFF.

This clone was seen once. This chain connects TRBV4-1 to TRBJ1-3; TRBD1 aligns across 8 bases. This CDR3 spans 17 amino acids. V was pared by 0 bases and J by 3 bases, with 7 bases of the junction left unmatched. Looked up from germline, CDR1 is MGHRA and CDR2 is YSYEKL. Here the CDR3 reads CASSQDQAGGFGNTIYF. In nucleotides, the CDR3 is TGCGCCAGCAGCCAAGATCAGGCAGGGGGCTTTGGAAACACCATATATTTT.

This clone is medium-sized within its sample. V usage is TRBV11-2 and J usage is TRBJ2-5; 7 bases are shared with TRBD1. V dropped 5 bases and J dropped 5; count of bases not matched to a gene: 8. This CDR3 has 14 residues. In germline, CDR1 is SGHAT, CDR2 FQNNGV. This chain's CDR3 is CASSPRTGMETQYF. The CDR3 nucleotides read TGTGCCAGCAGCCCCCGGACAGGAATGGAGACCCAGTACTTC.

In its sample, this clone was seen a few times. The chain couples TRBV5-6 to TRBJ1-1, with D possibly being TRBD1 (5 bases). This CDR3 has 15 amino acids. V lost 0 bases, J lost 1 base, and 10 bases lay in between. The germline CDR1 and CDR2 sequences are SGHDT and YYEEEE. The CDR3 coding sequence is TGTGCCAGCAGCTTGGGGCAGGGCGGGAACACTGAAGCTTTCTTT. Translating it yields CASSLGQGGNTEAFF.

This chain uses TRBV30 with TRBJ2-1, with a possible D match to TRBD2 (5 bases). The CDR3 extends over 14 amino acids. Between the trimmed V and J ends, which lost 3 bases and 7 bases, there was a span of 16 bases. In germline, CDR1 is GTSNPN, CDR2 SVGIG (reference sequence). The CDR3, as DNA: TGTGCCTGGAGCAATCAGAGGGTAGGGAATGAGCAGTTCTTC. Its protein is CAWSNQRVGNEQFF.

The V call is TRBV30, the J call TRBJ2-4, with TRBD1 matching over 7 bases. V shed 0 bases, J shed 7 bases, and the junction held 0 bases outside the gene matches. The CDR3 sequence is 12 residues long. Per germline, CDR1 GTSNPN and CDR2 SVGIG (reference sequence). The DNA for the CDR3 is TGTGCCTGGAGTGTACAGGGGAACATTCAGTACTTC. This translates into CAWSVQGNIQYF.

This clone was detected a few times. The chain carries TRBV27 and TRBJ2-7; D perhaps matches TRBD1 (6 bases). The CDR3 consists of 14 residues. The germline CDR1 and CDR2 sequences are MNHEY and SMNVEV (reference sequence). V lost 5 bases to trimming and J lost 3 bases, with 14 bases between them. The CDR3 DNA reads TGTGCCAGCAGTCCGTCCGGGACAAACTACGAGCAGTACTTC. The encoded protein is CASSPSGTNYEQYF.

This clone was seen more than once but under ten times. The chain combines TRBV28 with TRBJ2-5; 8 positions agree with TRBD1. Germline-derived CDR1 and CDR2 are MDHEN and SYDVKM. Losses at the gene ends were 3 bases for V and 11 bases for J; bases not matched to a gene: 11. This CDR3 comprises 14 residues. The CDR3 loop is CASSLRTGLGEQYF. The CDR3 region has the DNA TGTGCCAGCAGTTTGAGGACAGGGCTTGGAGAGCAGTACTTC.

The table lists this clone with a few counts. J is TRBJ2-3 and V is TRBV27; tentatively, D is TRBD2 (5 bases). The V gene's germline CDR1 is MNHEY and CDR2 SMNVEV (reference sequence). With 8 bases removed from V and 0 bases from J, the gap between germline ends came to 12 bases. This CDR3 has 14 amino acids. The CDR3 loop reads CASQRTYSTDTQYF. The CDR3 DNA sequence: TGTGCCAGCCAGCGGACTTATAGCACAGATACGCAGTATTTT.

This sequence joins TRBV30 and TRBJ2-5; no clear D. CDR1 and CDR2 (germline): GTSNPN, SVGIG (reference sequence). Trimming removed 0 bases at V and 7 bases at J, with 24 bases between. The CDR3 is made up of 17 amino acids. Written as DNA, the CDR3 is TGTGCCTGGAGTGTGGGCTTCCGCAGTCAAATAGTGGGGACCCAGTACTTC. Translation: CAWSVGFRSQIVGTQYF.

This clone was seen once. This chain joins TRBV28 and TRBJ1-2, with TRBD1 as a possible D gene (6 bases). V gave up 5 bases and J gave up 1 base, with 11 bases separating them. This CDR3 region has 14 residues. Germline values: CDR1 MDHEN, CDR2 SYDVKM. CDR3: CASSPGTFNYGYTF. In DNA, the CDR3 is TGTGCCAGCAGTCCCGGGACATTTAACTATGGCTACACCTTC.

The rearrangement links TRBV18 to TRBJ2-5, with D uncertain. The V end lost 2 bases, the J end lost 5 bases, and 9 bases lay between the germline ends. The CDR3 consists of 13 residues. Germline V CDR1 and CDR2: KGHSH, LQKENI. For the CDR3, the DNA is TGTGCCAGCTCACCAAGTGCGGCGGAGACCCAGTACTTC. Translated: CASSPSAAETQYF.

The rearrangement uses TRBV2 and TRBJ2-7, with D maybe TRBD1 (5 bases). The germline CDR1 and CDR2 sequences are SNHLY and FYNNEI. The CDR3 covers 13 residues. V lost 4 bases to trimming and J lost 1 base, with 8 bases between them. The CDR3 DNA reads TGTGCCAGCAGTGTACAGGAGTCCTACGAGCAGTACTTC. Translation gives CASSVQESYEQYF. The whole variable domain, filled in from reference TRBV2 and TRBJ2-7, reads EPEVTQTPSHQVTQMGQEVILRCVPISNHLYFYWYRQILGQKVEFLVSFYNNEISEKSEIFDDQFSVERPDGSNFTLKIRSTKLEDSAMYFCASSVQESYEQYFGPGTRLTVT.

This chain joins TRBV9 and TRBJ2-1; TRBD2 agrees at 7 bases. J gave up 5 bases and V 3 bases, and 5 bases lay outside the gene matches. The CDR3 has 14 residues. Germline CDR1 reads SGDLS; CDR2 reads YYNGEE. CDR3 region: CASSGGGWDNEQFF. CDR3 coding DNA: TGTGCCAGCAGCGGGGGAGGGTGGGACAATGAGCAGTTCTTC.

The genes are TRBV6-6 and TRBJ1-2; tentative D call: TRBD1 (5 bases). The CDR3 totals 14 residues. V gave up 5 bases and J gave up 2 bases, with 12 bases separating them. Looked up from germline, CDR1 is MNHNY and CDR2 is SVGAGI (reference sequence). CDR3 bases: TGTGCCAGCAGTACACAGGTTTCCAACTATGGCTACACCTTC. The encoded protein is CASSTQVSNYGYTF.